Below are 31 T cell receptor beta chains sequenced from a single sample in a study of T cell repertoires in cytomegalovirus infection. These TCRs' antigens remain unknown. TCRdb ran MiXCR on the reads and lists one entry per CDR3 protein. The sample contains 100,000 to 150,000 distinct CDR3 sequences, 25% to 35% of which appear only once. The specimen was CD8+ T cells from cultured PBMCs, collected from culture after CMV antigen stimulation. These receptors came from a human donor in good health (CMV status not recorded). Some clones in this sample may be carry-over from other donors' samples.

The CDR3: CASSLWVRPTYEQYF. The DNA for the CDR3 is TGTGCCAGCAGCTTATGGGTTAGGCCTACCTACGAGCAGTACTTC. This rearrangement joins TRBV7-8 to TRBJ2-7; D call uncertain. The germline V and J ends were trimmed by 2 bases and 2 bases, with 13 bases remaining between them. Looked up from germline, CDR1 is SGHVS and CDR2 is FQNEAQ. This CDR3 region has 15 residues.

CDR3 amino acids: CSAGRRTDTQYF. The CDR3 coding sequence is TGCAGCGCCGGTCGCCGCACAGATACGCAGTATTTT. The chain combines TRBV29-1 with TRBJ2-3; D unresolved. CDR1 and CDR2 (germline): SQVTM, ANQGSEA. There are 12 residues in the CDR3. Between the trimmed V and J ends, which lost 7 bases and 1 base, there was a span of 9 bases.

This chain uses TRBV7-9 with TRBJ1-4, with 9 bases fitting TRBD1. Germline V CDR1 and CDR2: SEHNR, FQNEAQ (reference sequence). Germline trimming cut 6 bases from V and 8 bases from J; bases unmatched to any gene: 7. The CDR3 spans 14 residues. DNA for the CDR3: TGTGCCAGCAGATCCGGGACAGGGAGGGAAAAACTGTTTTTT. Its translation is CASRSGTGREKLFF.

V is TRBV7-2 and J is TRBJ2-3, with 9 bases aligning to TRBD1. Germline loops: CDR1 SGHTA, CDR2 FQGNSA. The CDR3 covers 15 residues. Germline trimming cut 5 bases from V and 1 base from J; bases unmatched to any gene: 4. The CDR3 protein is CASSPRTGGTDTQYF. The CDR3 region has the DNA TGTGCCAGCAGCCCCAGGACAGGGGGCACAGATACGCAGTATTTT.

This clonotype was seen a few times. V gene TRBV12-3 or TRBV12-4 combines with J gene TRBJ1-1, with TRBD1 as a possible D gene (6 bases). This CDR3 has 13 residues. V was cut by 6 bases and J by 4 bases, with 12 bases left in between. CDR3 nucleotides: TGTGCCAGCAGCTCTCGAGGGGGCACTGAAGCTTTCTTT. It yields the protein CASSSRGGTEAFF.

This clonotype was counted at least ten times. This chain connects TRBV4-1 to TRBJ2-3, with D tentatively TRBD1 (5 bases). Germline V lookup: CDR1 MGHRA, CDR2 YSYEKL. This CDR3 region has 13 residues. Trimming stripped 1 base from V and 11 bases from J, with 13 bases between. CDR3 in DNA: TGCGCCAGCAGCCAAGTAGCAGACGGACAGCAGTATTTT. It codes for CASSQVADGQQYF.

This clonotype has a count of ten or more. The V call is TRBV7-8, the J call TRBJ2-1, with 7 bases lining up with TRBD1. Losses at the gene ends were 5 bases for V and 9 bases for J; bases not matched to a gene: 16. There are 16 residues in the CDR3. Germline assignment: CDR1 SGHVS and CDR2 FQNEAQ. The CDR3 loop reads CASSRFAGPRQGEQFF. The DNA of the CDR3 is TGTGCCAGCAGCCGATTTGCGGGCCCAAGACAGGGTGAGCAGTTCTTC.

This clonotype has a handful of counts. The CDR3 here is CASSPGGTGPNYGYTF. The CDR3 region has the DNA TGTGCCAGCAGCCCAGGGGGAACAGGGCCTAACTATGGCTACACCTTC. V and J are TRBV9 and TRBJ1-2; 7 nucleotides agree with TRBD1. CDR3 length: 16 amino acids. V was pared by 4 bases and J by 0 bases, with 9 bases of the junction left unmatched. Germline-derived CDR1 and CDR2 are SGDLS and YYNGEE. The whole variable domain, remainder taken from reference TRBV9 and TRBJ1-2, is DSGVTQTPKHLITATGQRVTLRCSPRSGDLSVYWYQQSLDQGLQFLIQYYNGEERAKGNILERFSAQQFPDLHSELNLSSLELGDSALYFCASSPGGTGPNYGYTFGSGTRLTVV.

In this sample, this clonotype turned up a few times. The genes are TRBV4-1 and TRBJ2-2; 11 nucleotides align to TRBD2. Germline lookup yields CDR1 MGHRA and CDR2 YSYEKL. Trimming cost V 0 bases and J 1 base; bases outside gene matches: 7. This CDR3 comprises 19 residues. This CDR3 is CASSQDRASGGMNTGELFF. The CDR3 DNA sequence: TGCGCCAGCAGCCAAGATCGAGCTAGCGGGGGGATGAACACCGGGGAGCTGTTTTTT.

This clonotype came up many times. The V and J genes are TRBV13 and TRBJ2-1; D remains unclear. The CDR3 is made up of 16 amino acids. In germline, CDR1 is PRHDT, CDR2 FYEKMQ (reference sequence). The germline V and J ends were trimmed by 1 base and 0 bases, with 10 bases remaining between them. The CDR3 DNA follows: TGTGCCAGCAGCTTAGTTGGGGTGAGCTCCTACAATGAGCAGTTCTTC. Amino acid sequence: CASSLVGVSSYNEQFF.

A remark on this clonotype: Compared with germline, one end of the junction differs, possibly owing to a read error. CDR3 in amino acids: CSARGGTGNYGYTF. The CDR3 region has the DNA TGCAGTGCGAGAGGGGGGACGGGTAACTATGGCTACACCTTC. This rearrangement joins TRBV20-1 to TRBJ1-2; D is possibly TRBD1 (6 bases). The CDR3 is 14 residues long. Germline V gives CDR1 DFQATT, CDR2 SNEGSKA (reference sequence).

The sample holds many counts of this clonotype. The chain is built from TRBV28 and TRBJ1-2; D not certain. CDR3 size: 11 residues. The ends were cut back, 9 bases at V and 0 bases at J, with 5 bases in the middle. Germline loops: CDR1 MDHEN, CDR2 SYDVKM. The CDR3 coding sequence is TGTGCCAGTAGCACTAACTATGGCTACACCTTC. Translated, it gives CASSTNYGYTF.

This clonotype was seen a few times. This sequence joins TRBV7-9 and TRBJ2-5; 7 nucleotides match TRBD2. V lost 3 bases, J lost 5 bases, and 21 bases stayed unmatched. The germline gives CDR1 SEHNR, CDR2 FQNEAQ (reference sequence). CDR3 size: 19 residues. CDR3 in DNA: TGTGCCAGCAGCTTCACAACCTCGGGGGGACCCCAAACACGGGAGACCCAGTACTTC. Protein: CASSFTTSGGPQTRETQYF.

This clonotype occurred once. The CDR3 loop is CASSLGGPINEQFF. The CDR3 bases are TGCGCCAGCAGCCTCGGGGGGCCCATCAATGAGCAGTTCTTC. The V and J genes are TRBV5-1 and TRBJ2-1, with a weak D call TRBD2 (7 bases). Trimming shortened V by 4 bases and J by 6 bases, and 14 bases separated the two germline ends. Germline V gene data show CDR1 as SGHRS and CDR2 as YFSETQ. The CDR3 is made up of 14 amino acids. Based on the CDR3 plus reference TRBV5-1 and TRBJ2-1, the full variable domain is KAGVTQTPRYLIKTRGQQVTLSCSPISGHRSVSWYQQTPGQGLQFLFEYFSETQRNKGNFPGRFSGRQFSNSRSEMNVSTLELGDSALYLCASSLGGPINEQFFGPGTRLTVL.

This clonotype was detected only a few times. CDR3: CASSQGTGYIQYF. CDR3 in DNA: TGCGCCAGCAGCCAGGGGACAGGGTACATTCAGTACTTC. V is TRBV5-1 and J is TRBJ2-4; 9 bases map to TRBD1. The CDR3 extends over 13 amino acids. Germline-derived CDR1 and CDR2 are SGHRS and YFSETQ. The ends lost 4 bases at V and 8 bases at J; junction bases unmatched: 4.

This chain connects TRBV7-6 to TRBJ2-3; either TRBD1 or TRBD2 may fit D (5 bases each). The V gene's germline CDR1 is SGHVS and CDR2 FNYEAQ. The CDR3 consists of 15 residues. Trimming removed 2 bases from V and 4 bases from J, with 13 bases in between. CDR3: CASSLLGTSADTQYF. CDR3 coding DNA: TGTGCCAGCAGCTTACTCGGGACGTCGGCAGATACGCAGTATTTT. The full variable domain, with the rest looked up from reference TRBV7-6 and TRBJ2-3, is GAGVSQSPRYKVTKRGQDVALRCDPISGHVSLYWYRQALGQGPEFLTYFNYEAQQDKSGLPNDRFSAERPEGSISTLTIQRTEQRDSAMYRCASSLLGTSADTQYFGPGTRLTVL.

V is TRBV3-1 and J is TRBJ2-1, with D unclear. V was cut by 0 bases and J by 0 bases, with 9 bases left in between. Looked up from germline, CDR1 is LGHDT and CDR2 is YNNKEL (reference sequence). The CDR3 runs 16 residues. This chain's CDR3 is CASSQDLEFSYNEQFF. CDR3 in DNA: TGTGCCAGCAGCCAAGATCTCGAATTCTCCTACAATGAGCAGTTCTTC.

The J gene is TRBJ1-5, the V gene TRBV5-6; TRBD1 might be the D (5 bases). Trimming took off 7 bases at V and 2 bases at J, with 10 bases between the two ends. Germline V gene data show CDR1 as SGHDT and CDR2 as YYEEEE. There are 13 residues in the CDR3. This CDR3 reads CASDIGGNQPQHF. The CDR3 nucleotides read TGTGCCAGCGACATAGGGGGCAATCAGCCCCAGCATTTT. The full variable domain, completed using reference TRBV5-6 and TRBJ1-5, is DAGVTQSPTHLIKTRGQQVTLRCSPKSGHDTVSWYQQALGQGPQFIFQYYEEEERQRGNFPDRFSGHQFPNYSSELNVNALLLGDSALYLCASDIGGNQPQHFGDGTRLSIL.

The chain has TRBV14 and TRBJ1-1; a possible D gene is TRBD1 (5 bases). The CDR3 contains 14 residues. With 4 bases removed from V and 3 bases from J, the gap between germline ends came to 12 bases. CDR1 and CDR2 (germline): SGHDN, FVKESK. The CDR3 region is CASSLGRTYTEAFF. The CDR3 coding sequence is TGTGCCAGCAGCCTGGGACGGACGTACACTGAAGCTTTCTTT.

This rearrangement joins TRBV4-3 to TRBJ1-1; D is unclear. Germline V CDR1 and CDR2: LGHNA, YSLEER. V dropped 1 base and J dropped 1 base, with 10 bases sitting between them. This CDR3 comprises 15 residues. The CDR3 sequence is CASSQATAPNTEAFF. The CDR3 DNA is TGCGCCAGCAGCCAAGCAACGGCGCCGAACACTGAAGCTTTCTTT.

This chain links TRBV6-1 with TRBJ1-5; no clear D gene. The CDR3 runs 12 residues. Trimming left V 0 bases short and J 7 bases short, with 4 bases between. Germline CDR1 is MNHNS and CDR2 is SASEGT. The DNA for the CDR3 is TGTGCCAGCAGTGAAGCGTTGCAGCCCCAGCATTTT. Its translation is CASSEALQPQHF.

In its sample, this clonotype was seen many times. The gene calls are TRBV7-2 and TRBJ2-5; 10 bases fit TRBD1. CDR1 and CDR2 from the germline V gene are SGHTA and FQGNSA. The CDR3 is made up of 17 amino acids. V dropped 4 bases and J dropped 4; count of bases not matched to a gene: 12. CDR3 sequence reads: CASSWHLSTGGGETQYF. The CDR3 DNA is TGTGCCAGCAGCTGGCACCTTTCGACAGGGGGCGGAGAGACCCAGTACTTC. Based on the CDR3 plus reference TRBV7-2 and TRBJ2-5, the full variable domain is GAGVSQSPSNKVTEKGKDVELRCDPISGHTALYWYRQSLGQGLEFLIYFQGNSAPDKSGLPSDRFSAERTGGSVSTLTIQRTQQEDSAVYLCASSWHLSTGGGETQYFGPGTRLLVL.

This clonotype was detected many times. As DNA, the CDR3 is TGTGCCAGCAGCTTAGTGACAGCTGAAGCTTTCTTT. Its protein product is CASSLVTAEAFF. The V gene is TRBV7-2, the J gene TRBJ1-1, with D possibly matching TRBD1 (5 bases). CDR1 SGHTA and CDR2 FQGNSA come from the germline V gene. Trimming removed 1 base from V and 6 bases from J, with 6 bases in between. This CDR3 has 12 residues. Variable domain in full (rest from reference TRBV7-2 and TRBJ1-1): GAGVSQSPSNKVTEKGKDVELRCDPISGHTALYWYRQSLGQGLEFLIYFQGNSAPDKSGLPSDRFSAERTGGSVSTLTIQRTQQEDSAVYLCASSLVTAEAFFGQGTRLTVV.

This clonotype has ten or more counts. V gene TRBV7-2 combines with J gene TRBJ2-3; TRBD1 agrees at 7 bases. V shed 3 bases, J shed 2 bases, and the junction held 11 bases outside the gene matches. The germline gives CDR1 SGHTA, CDR2 FQGNSA. The CDR3 is made up of 17 amino acids. The DNA of the CDR3 is TGTGCCAGCAGCTTTAGAGATCGGGACAGCTTCACAGATACGCAGTATTTT. Translated, it gives CASSFRDRDSFTDTQYF.

There are a few counts of this clonotype. V usage is TRBV5-6 and J usage is TRBJ1-2, with D possibly TRBD1 on 5 matching bases. CDR3 size: 15 residues. CDR1 and CDR2 from the germline V gene are SGHDT and YYEEEE. V was trimmed by 6 bases and J by 4 bases, leaving 19 bases between them. The CDR3 is CASNNQGEGGYGYTF. CDR3 DNA sequence: TGTGCCAGCAACAACCAGGGAGAGGGCGGCTATGGCTACACCTTC.

The gene calls are TRBV27 and TRBJ2-1; D might be TRBD1 (6 bases). The CDR3 has 13 residues. Germline V gene sequence: CDR1 MNHEY, CDR2 SMNVEV (reference sequence). V shed 6 bases and J shed 7 bases, with 13 bases lying between them. The CDR3 spells CASRGAGYNEQFF. CDR3 coding DNA: TGTGCCAGCAGGGGGGCAGGATATAATGAGCAGTTCTTC.

This clonotype was counted ten times or more. V is TRBV6-1 and J is TRBJ2-7; no clear D. CDR3 size: 13 residues. Germline CDR1 is MNHNS and CDR2 is SASEGT. The V gene lost 3 bases and the J gene lost 3 bases, with 9 bases spanning the gap. The CDR3 region is CASSDVKNYEQYF. CDR3 bases: TGTGCCAGCAGTGATGTCAAAAACTACGAGCAGTACTTC.

This clonotype was picked up many times. The chain has TRBV24-1 and TRBJ2-3, with D perhaps matching TRBD1 (6 bases). Looked up from germline, CDR1 is KGHDR and CDR2 is SFDVKD. The CDR3 totals 16 residues. V was trimmed by 2 bases and J by 3 bases, leaving 14 bases between them. For the CDR3, the DNA is TGTGCCACCAGTGATTCTAGTGGGGGCTGGACAGATACGCAGTATTTT. Translated: CATSDSSGGWTDTQYF.

A few counts support this clonotype. Here the CDR3 reads CASSQGNENTEAFF. CDR3 coding DNA: TGCGCCAGCAGCCAAGGGAACGAGAACACTGAAGCTTTCTTT. V and J are TRBV4-1 and TRBJ1-1; D gene ambiguous. V was shortened by 1 base and J by 1 base, with 7 bases between the two germline ends. The CDR3 is 14 amino acids. CDR1 MGHRA and CDR2 YSYEKL come from the germline V gene.

The chain uses TRBV6-2 or TRBV6-3 and TRBJ2-1; no definite D call. The CDR3 loop spans 16 amino acids. Germline V gene sequence: CDR1 MNHEY, CDR2 SVGEGT. Trimming took off 0 bases at V and 6 bases at J, with 15 bases between the two ends. CDR3 coding DNA: TGTGCCAGCAGTTACTCGATCAGGCTGCTATTCAATGAGCAGTTCTTC. Translating it yields CASSYSIRLLFNEQFF.

This chain links TRBV12-3 or TRBV12-4 with TRBJ2-4; TRBD1 matches 7 bases. With 4 bases clipped from V and 0 bases from J, the junction kept 9 bases outside the gene matches. This CDR3 is 17 amino acids long. DNA for the CDR3: TGTGCCAGCAGTTCGTCCCGATACAGGGGAGCCAAAAACATTCAGTACTTC. Protein product: CASSSSRYRGAKNIQYF.